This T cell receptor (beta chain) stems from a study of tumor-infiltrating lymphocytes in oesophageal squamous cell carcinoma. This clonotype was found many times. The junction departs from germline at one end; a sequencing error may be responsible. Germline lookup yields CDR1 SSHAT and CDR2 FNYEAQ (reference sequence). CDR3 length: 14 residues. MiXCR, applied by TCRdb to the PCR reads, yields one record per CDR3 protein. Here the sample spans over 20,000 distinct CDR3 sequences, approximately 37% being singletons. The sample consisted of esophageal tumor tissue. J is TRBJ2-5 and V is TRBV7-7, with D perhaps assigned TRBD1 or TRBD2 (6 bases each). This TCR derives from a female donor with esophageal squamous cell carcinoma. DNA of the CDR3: TGTGCTAGCAGCCCGGTGGGGGGCGAAGAGACCCAGTACTTC. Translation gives CASSPVGGEETQYF. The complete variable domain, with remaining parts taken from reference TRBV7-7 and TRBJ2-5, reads GAGVSQSPRYKVTKRGQDVTLRCDPISSHATLYWYQQALGQGPEFLTYFNYEAQPDKSGLPSDRFSAERPEGSISTLTIQRTEQRDSAMYRCASSPVGGEETQYFGPGTRLLVL.